This T cell receptor beta chain was sequenced in a study of T cells in localized non-small cell lung cancer. Trimming shortened V by 6 bases and J by 9 bases, and 12 bases separated the two germline ends. Germline CDR1 is MNHGY and CDR2 is SAAAGT. CDR3 length: 12 amino acids. The table came from immunoSEQ multiplex PCR; TCRdb's copy has only in-frame clones and leaves some out. The sample yields around 1,100 clones, 36% seen once. This receptor was taken from a man between 35 and 75 years old with stage III lung adenocarcinoma. V gene TRBV6-8 combines with J gene TRBJ2-1; D unclear. Sequencing was performed on normal lung tissue next to the tumor, taken before any cancer treatment. The CDR3 region is CASSQKTGEQFF. DNA of the CDR3: TGTGCCAGCAGCCAAAAGACGGGTGAGCAGTTCTTC.